These T cell receptor beta chains were read from a single sample in a study of PD-1 blockade in classical Hodgkin lymphoma. Sequencing was performed with immunoSEQ multiplex PCR; in TCRdb, only in-frame clones are kept and a portion is missing. Found here are about 47,000 clones, roughly 91% of them singletons; the top ten hold around 5%. Specimen: peripheral blood mononuclear cells (PBMCs). These receptors were taken from a human donor with classical Hodgkin lymphoma. Each CDR3 is given with its conserved first and last residue. D genes are given only for firm matches.

>TRBJ2-3|TRBV7-9|TRBD2
CASRGLADTQYF
>TRBJ2-3|TRBV19|TRBD2
CASRTSGTDTQYF
>TRBJ1-2|TRBV6-5|-
CASSYSKGQGNYGYTF
>TRBJ1-2|TRBV5-4|-
CASSLGQFYGYTF
>TRBJ1-1|TRBV6-5|-
CASSYRGDTEAFF
>TRBJ2-1|TRBV27|-
CASSLSLPRYNEQFF
>TRBJ2-5|TRBV27|TRBD2
CAVGSGTTFGETQYF
>TRBJ2-1|TRBV14|-
CASSQNGQRGNEQFF
>TRBJ2-7|TRBV13|-
CASSLGVGGREQYF
>TRBJ2-3|TRBV19|-
CASSILAASTDTQYF